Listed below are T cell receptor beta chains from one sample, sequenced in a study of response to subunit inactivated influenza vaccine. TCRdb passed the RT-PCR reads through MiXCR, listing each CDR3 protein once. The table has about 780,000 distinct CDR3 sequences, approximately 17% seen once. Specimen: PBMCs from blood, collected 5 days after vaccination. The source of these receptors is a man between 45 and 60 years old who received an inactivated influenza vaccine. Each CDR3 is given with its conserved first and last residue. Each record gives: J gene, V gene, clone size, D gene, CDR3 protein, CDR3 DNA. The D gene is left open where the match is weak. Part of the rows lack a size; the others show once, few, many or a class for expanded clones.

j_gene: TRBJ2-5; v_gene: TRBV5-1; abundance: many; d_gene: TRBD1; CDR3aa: CASSGQGGETQYF; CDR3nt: TGTGCCAGCTCCGGACAGGGGGGAGAGACCCAGTACTTC
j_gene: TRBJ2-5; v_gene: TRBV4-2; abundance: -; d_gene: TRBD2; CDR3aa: CASSQDRGGVVETQYF; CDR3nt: TGTGCCAGCAGCCAAGATCGGGGGGGGGTAGTAGAGACCCAGTACTTC
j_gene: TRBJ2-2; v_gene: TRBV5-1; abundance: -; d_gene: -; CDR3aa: CASSLRTSAGTGELFF; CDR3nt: TGCGCCAGCAGCTTGCGTACCTCGGCAGGCACCGGGGAGCTGTTTTTT
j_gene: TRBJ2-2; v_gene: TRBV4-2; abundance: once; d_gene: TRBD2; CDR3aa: CASSQAGTSGRSGELFF; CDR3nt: TGTGCCAGCAGCCAAGCCGGGACTAGCGGGAGATCCGGGGAGCTGTTTTTT
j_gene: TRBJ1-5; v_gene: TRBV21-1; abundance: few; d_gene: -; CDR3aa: CARKLSGGEHF; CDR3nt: TGTGCCAGAAAACTTAGCGGGGGGGAGCATTTT
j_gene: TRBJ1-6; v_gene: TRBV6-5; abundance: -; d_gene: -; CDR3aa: CASSYNQGNSPLHF; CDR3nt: TGTGCCAGCAGTTACAATCAGGGGAATTCACCCCTCCACTTT
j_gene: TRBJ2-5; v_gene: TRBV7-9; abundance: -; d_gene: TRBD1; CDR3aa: CASSLVGTAQETQYF; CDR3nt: TGTGCCAGCAGCTTAGTGGGGACAGCCCAAGAGACCCAGTACTTC
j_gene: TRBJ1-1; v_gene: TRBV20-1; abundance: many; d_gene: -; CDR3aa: CSARTGNTEAFF; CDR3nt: TGCAGTGCTAGGACAGGGAACACTGAAGCTTTCTTT
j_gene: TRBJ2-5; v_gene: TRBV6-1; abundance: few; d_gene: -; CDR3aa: CATALTSQETQYF; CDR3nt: TGTGCCACCGCGCTGACTAGCCAAGAGACCCAGTACTTC
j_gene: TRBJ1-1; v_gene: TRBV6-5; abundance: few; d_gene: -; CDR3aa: CASSYTQDTEAFF; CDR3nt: TGTGCCAGCAGTTACACACAGGACACTGAAGCTTTCTTT
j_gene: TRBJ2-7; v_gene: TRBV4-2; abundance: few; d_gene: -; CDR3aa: CASSQWQGPYEQYF; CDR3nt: TGTGCCAGCAGCCAATGGCAGGGACCCTACGAGCAGTACTTC
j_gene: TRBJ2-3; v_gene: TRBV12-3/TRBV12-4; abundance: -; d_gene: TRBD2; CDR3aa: CASSHSGEATDTQYF; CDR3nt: TGTGCCAGCAGTCACAGCGGGGAAGCCACAGATACGCAGTATTTT
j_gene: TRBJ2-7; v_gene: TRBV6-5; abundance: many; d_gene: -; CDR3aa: CASRRFPYEQYF; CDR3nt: TGTGCCAGCAGGAGATTTCCCTACGAGCAGTACTTC
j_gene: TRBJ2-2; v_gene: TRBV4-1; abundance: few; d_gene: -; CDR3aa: CASSYRRSNTGELFF; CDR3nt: TGCGCCAGCAGCTACCGGAGGAGCAACACCGGGGAGCTGTTTTTT
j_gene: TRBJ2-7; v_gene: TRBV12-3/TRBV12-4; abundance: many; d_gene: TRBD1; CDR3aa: CASSTGVEQYF; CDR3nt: TGTGCCAGCAGTACAGGGGTCGAGCAGTACTTC
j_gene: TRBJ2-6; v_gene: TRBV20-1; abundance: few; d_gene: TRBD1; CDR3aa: CSASPTGIYSGANVLTF; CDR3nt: TGCAGTGCTAGTCCGACAGGGATCTACTCTGGGGCCAACGTCCTGACTTTC
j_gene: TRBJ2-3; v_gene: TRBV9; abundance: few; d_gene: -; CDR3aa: CASSVAREDTQYF; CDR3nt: TGTGCCAGCAGCGTAGCTAGGGAGGATACGCAGTATTTT
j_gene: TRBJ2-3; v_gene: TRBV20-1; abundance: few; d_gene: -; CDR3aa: CSARMAGRTDTQYF; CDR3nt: TGCAGTGCTAGAATGGCAGGGAGGACAGATACGCAGTATTTT
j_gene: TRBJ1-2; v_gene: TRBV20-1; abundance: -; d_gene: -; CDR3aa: CSEGVGYGYTF; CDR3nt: TGCAGTGAAGGGGTTGGTTATGGCTACACCTTC
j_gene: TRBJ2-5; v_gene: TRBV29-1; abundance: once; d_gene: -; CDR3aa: CSGLVTQETQYF; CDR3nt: TGCAGCGGATTAGTTACCCAAGAGACCCAGTACTTC
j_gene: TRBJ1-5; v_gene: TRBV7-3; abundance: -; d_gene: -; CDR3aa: CASSLEGLSNQPQHF; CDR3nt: TGTGCCAGCAGCTTAGAGGGCTTGAGCAATCAGCCCCAGCATTTT
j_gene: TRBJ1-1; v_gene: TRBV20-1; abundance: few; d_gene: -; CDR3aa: CSASWRAGEAFF; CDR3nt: TGCAGTGCTAGCTGGAGGGCTGGTGAAGCTTTCTTT
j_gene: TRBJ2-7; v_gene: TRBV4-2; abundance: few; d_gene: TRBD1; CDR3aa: CASSQDWDRPLEQYF; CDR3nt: TGTGCCAGCAGCCAAGACTGGGACAGGCCGCTCGAGCAGTACTTC
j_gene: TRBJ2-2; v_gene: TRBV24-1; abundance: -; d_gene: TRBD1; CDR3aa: CATSDLGQGNGELFF; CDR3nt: TGTGCCACCAGTGATTTGGGACAGGGGAACGGGGAGCTGTTTTTT
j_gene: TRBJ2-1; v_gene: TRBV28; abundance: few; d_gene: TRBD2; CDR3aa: CASSFVAGGPGDEQFF; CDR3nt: TGTGCCAGCAGTTTCGTAGCGGGGGGGCCCGGTGATGAGCAGTTCTTC
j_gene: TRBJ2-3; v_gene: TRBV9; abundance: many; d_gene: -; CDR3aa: CASSVELQDTQYF; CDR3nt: TGTGCCAGCAGCGTAGAACTCCAAGATACGCAGTATTTT
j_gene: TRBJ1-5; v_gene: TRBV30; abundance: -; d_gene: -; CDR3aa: CAWSRGSNQPQHF; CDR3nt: TGTGCCTGGAGTAGGGGTAGCAATCAGCCCCAGCATTTT
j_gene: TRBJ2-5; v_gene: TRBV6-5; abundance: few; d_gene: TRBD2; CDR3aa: CASSYDGRGETQYF; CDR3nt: TGTGCCAGCAGTTACGACGGGCGGGGGGAGACCCAGTACTTC
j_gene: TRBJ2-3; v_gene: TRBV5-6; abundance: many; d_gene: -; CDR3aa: CASSFPVTDTQYF; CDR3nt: TGTGCCAGCAGCTTCCCAGTCACAGATACGCAGTATTTT
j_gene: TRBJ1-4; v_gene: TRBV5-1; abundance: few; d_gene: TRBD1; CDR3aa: CASSFRGQGEPRGKLFF; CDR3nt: TGCGCCAGCAGCTTCAGGGGACAGGGGGAGCCCCGCGGAAAACTGTTTTTT
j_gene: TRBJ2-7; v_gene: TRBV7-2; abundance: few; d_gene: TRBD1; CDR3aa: CASSGSGGQASYEQYF; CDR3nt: TGTGCCAGCAGCGGAAGTGGAGGACAGGCTTCCTACGAGCAGTACTTC
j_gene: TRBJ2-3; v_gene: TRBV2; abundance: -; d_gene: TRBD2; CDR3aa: CASSSGLAGFWVGADTQYF; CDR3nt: TGTGCCAGCTCATCTGGACTAGCGGGATTCTGGGTAGGGGCAGATACGCAGTATTTT
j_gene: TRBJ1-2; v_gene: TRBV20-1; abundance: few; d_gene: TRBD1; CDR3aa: CSANTGTGSNYGYTF; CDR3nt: TGCAGTGCGAACACCGGGACAGGGAGCAACTATGGCTACACCTTC
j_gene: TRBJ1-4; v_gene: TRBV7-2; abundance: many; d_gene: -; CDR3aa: CASSGGQFNEKLFF; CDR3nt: TGTGCCAGCAGTGGTGGGCAGTTTAATGAAAAACTGTTTTTT
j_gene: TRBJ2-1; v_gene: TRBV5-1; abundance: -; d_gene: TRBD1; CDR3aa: CASGGQGADNEQFF; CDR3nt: TGCGCCAGCGGCGGACAGGGCGCGGACAATGAGCAGTTCTTC
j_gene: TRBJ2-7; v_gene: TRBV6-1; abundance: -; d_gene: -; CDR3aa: CASSTVPGASYEQYF; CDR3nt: TGTGCCAGCAGCACCGTCCCAGGGGCCTCCTACGAGCAGTACTTC
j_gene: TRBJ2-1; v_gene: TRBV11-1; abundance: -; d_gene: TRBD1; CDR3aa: CASSLGDRGPVSYNEQFF; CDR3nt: TGTGCCAGCAGCTTAGGGGACAGGGGGCCAGTTTCCTACAATGAGCAGTTCTTC
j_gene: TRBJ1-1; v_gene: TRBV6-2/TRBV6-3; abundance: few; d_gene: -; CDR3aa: CASSRQIPNTEAFF; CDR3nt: TGTGCCAGCAGTCGACAGATACCGAACACTGAAGCTTTCTTT
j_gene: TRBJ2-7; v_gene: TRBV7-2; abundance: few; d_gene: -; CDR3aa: CASSSAPAYVQYF; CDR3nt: TGTGCCAGCAGCTCCGCCCCCGCCTACGTGCAGTACTTC
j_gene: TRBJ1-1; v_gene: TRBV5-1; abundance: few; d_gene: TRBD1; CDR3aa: CASSLESRQGGTEAFF; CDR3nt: TGCGCCAGCAGCTTGGAGTCCCGACAGGGGGGAACTGAAGCTTTCTTT
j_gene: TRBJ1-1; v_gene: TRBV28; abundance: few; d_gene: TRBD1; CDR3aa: CASSLTGAGKAFF; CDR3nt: TGTGCCAGCAGTTTGACAGGGGCAGGGAAAGCTTTCTTT
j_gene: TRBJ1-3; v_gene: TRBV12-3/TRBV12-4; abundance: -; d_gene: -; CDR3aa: CASSPHGGNTIYF; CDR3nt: TGTGCCAGCAGTCCCCACGGTGGAAACACCATATATTTT
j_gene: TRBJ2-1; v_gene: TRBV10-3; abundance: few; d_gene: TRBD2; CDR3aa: CAIRETGLADNEQFF; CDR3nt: TGTGCCATCAGAGAGACGGGACTAGCGGACAATGAGCAGTTCTTC
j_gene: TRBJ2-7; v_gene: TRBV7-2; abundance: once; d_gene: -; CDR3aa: CASSLGKPTVNEQYF; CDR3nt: TGTGCCAGCAGCCTAGGTAAACCGACTGTTAACGAGCAGTACTTC